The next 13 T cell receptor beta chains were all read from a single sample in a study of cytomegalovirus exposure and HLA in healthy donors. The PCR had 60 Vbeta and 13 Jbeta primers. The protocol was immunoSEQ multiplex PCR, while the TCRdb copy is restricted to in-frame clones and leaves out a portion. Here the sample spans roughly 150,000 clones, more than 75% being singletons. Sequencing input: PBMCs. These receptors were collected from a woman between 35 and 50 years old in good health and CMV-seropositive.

CDR3 nucleotide sequence: TGTGCCAGCACCCTAGGAGGCGGGACGACCTACAATGAGCAGTTCTTC. Its translation is CASTLGGGTTYNEQFF. The V call is TRBV11-3, the J call TRBJ2-1; weak D call: TRBD2 (6 bases). Germline assignment: CDR1 SGHNT and CDR2 YENEEA. CDR3 length: 16 amino acids. The ends were cut back, 7 bases at V and 2 bases at J, with 18 bases in the middle.

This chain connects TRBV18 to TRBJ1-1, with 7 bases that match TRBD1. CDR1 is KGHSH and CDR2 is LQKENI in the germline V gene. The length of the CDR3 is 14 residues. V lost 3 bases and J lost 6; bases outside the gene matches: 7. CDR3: CASSPRDSIAEAFF. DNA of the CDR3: TGTGCCAGCTCACCGAGGGACAGTATCGCTGAAGCTTTCTTT. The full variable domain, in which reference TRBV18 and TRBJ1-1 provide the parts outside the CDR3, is NAGVMQNPRHLVRRRGQEARLRCSPMKGHSHVYWYRQLPEEGLKFMVYLQKENIIDESGMPKERFSAEFPKEGPSILRIQQVVRGDSAAYFCASSPRDSIAEAFFGQGTRLTVV.

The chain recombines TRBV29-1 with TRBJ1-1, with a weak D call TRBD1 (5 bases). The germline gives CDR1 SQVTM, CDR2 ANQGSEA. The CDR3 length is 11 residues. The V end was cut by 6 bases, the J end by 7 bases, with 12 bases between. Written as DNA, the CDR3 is TGCAGCGTGCGACCGGGGGTTGAAGCTTTCTTT. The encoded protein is CSVRPGVEAFF.

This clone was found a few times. CDR3 nucleotide sequence: TGTGCCAGCAGCCAAGAGGGGGCAGGGGAGGGAGAGACCCAGTACTTC. Its translation: CASSQEGAGEGETQYF. The chain is built from TRBV4-2 and TRBJ2-5; perhaps TRBD2 as D (7 bases). Germline V gene data show CDR1 as LGHNA and CDR2 as YNFKEQ. The V and J ends lost 0 bases and 4 bases respectively, with 15 bases between them. The CDR3 is made up of 16 amino acids.

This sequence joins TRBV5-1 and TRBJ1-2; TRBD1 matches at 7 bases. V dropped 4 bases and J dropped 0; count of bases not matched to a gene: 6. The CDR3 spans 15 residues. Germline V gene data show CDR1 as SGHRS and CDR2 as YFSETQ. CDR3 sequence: CASSAGQDSNYGYTF. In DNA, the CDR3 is TGCGCCAGCAGCGCCGGACAGGACTCTAACTATGGCTACACCTTC.

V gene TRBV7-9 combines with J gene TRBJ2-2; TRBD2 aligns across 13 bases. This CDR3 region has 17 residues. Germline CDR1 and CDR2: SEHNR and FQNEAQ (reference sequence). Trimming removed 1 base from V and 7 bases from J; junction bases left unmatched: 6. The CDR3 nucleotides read TGTGCCAGCAGCTTAGAGGGGCGGACTAGCGGGAGCGGGGAGCTGTTTTTT. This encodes CASSLEGRTSGSGELFF.

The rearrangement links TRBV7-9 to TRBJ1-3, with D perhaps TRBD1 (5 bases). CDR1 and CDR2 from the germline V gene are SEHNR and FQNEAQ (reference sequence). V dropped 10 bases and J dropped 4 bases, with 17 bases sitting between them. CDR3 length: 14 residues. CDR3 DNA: TGTGCCATCCAGCTTGACAGAACGGGAAACACCATATATTTT. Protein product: CAIQLDRTGNTIYF.

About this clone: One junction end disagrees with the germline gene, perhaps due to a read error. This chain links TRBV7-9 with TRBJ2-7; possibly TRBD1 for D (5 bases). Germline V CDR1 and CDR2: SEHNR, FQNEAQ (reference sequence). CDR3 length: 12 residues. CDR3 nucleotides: TGTTCCAGCAGCCTACAGGAAGTCGAGCAGTACTTC. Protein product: CSSSLQEVEQYF.

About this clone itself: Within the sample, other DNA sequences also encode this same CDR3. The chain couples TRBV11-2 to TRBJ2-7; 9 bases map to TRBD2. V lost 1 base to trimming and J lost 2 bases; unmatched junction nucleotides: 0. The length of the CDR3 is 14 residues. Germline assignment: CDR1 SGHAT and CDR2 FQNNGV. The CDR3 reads CASSLGLAAYEQYF. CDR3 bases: TGTGCCAGCAGCTTAGGACTAGCGGCCTACGAGCAGTACTTC.

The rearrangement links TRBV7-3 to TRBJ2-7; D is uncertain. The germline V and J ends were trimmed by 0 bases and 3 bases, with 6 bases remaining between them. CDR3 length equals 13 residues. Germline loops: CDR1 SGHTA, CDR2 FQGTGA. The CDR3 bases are TGTGCCAGCAGCTTAACTTCTTACTACGAGCAGTACTTC. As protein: CASSLTSYYEQYF.

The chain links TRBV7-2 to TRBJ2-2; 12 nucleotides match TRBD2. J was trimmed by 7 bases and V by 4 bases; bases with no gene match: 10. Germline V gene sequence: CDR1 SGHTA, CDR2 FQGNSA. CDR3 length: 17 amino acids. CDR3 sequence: CASSSTTSGGRGGELFF. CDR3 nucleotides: TGTGCCAGCAGCTCGACGACTAGCGGGGGACGGGGCGGGGAGCTGTTTTTT.

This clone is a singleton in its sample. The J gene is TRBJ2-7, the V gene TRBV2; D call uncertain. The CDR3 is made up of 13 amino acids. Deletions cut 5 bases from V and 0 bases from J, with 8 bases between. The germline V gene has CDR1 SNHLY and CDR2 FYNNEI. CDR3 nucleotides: TGTGCCAGCAGTCGGGTTTTCTCCTACGAGCAGTACTTC. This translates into CASSRVFSYEQYF.

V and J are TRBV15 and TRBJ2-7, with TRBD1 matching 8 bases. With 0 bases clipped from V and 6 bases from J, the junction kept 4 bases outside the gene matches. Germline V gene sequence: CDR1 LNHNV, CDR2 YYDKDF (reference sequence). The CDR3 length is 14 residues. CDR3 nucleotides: TGTGCCACCAGCAGAGACCAGACAGGGGTCGAGCAGTACTTC. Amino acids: CATSRDQTGVEQYF.